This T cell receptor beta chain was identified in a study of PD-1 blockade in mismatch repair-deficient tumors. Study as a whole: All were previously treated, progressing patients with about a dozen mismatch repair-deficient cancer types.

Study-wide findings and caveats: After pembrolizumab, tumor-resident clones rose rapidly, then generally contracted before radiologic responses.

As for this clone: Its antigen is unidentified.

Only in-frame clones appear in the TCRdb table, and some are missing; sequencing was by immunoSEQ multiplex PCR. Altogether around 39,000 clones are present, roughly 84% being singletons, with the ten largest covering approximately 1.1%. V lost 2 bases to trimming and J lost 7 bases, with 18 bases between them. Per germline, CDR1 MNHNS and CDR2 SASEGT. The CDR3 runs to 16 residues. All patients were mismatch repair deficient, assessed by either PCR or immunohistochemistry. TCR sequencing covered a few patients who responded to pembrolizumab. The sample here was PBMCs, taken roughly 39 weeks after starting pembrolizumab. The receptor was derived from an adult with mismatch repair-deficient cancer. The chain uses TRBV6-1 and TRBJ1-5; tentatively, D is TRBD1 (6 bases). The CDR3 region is CASSENRASRRQPQHF. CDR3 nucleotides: TGTGCCAGCAGTGAAAACAGGGCTAGTAGGCGACAGCCCCAGCATTTT.